The next 22 T cell receptor beta chains were all read from a single sample in a study of human T cells and chemical hapten exposure. This sample's time point: pre-sensitization, week 0. The sample's treatment: therapeutic diphenylcyclopropenone sensitization with weekly scalp DPC. TCRdb redid the calling of the RACE reads with MiXCR, one entry per CDR3 protein. The data contain under 110,000 distinct CDR3 sequences, 9.5% to 15% of them singletons. The starting material was whole blood, obtained in connection with sensitization to the hapten diphenylcyclopropenone (DPC). The receptor source for this set is a woman aged 45-60 years with alopecia areata. Some clones in this sample may be carry-over from other donors' samples.

In this sample, this clonotype turned up a few times. The rearrangement uses TRBV29-1 and TRBJ2-3; 9 bases align to TRBD2. The CDR3 contains 15 residues. Germline CDR1 SQVTM, CDR2 ANQGSEA. V was clipped by 3 bases and J by 5 bases; unmatched bases: 9. The CDR3 region has the DNA TGCAGCGTTGATACCGCGGGAGGGAACATAGATACGCAGTATTTT. Its protein is CSVDTAGGNIDTQYF.

This clonotype was counted only a few times. The chain carries TRBV14 and TRBJ2-7, with D unresolved. The CDR3 runs to 11 residues. Germline assignment: CDR1 SGHDN and CDR2 FVKESK. V gave up 1 base and J gave up 6 bases, with 4 bases separating them. In DNA form, the CDR3 reads TGTGCCAGCAGCCAAGCTACCGAGCAGTACTTC. Translating gives CASSQATEQYF.

This chain uses TRBV6-5 with TRBJ2-1, with D uncertain. V dropped 0 bases and J dropped 5 bases, with 5 bases sitting between them. CDR3 size: 13 residues. Germline CDR1 reads MNHEY; CDR2 reads SVGAGI. CDR3: CASSYSWDNEQFF. The CDR3 DNA is TGTGCCAGCAGTTACTCGTGGGACAATGAGCAGTTCTTC.

This clonotype was detected many times. The chain joins TRBV7-9 to TRBJ1-6, with 7 bases identical to TRBD1. The V and J ends lost 5 bases and 8 bases, in that order; junction bases with no gene match: 15. The CDR3 has 17 amino acids. The germline V gene encodes CDR1 SEHNR and CDR2 FQNEAQ (reference sequence). CDR3 bases: TGTGCCAGCAGCCGGGAGAAGACCGACAGGGTCGATTCACCCCTCCACTTT. Translated: CASSREKTDRVDSPLHF.

The chain employs TRBV5-8 and TRBJ2-3, with D maybe TRBD2 (5 bases). The CDR3 totals 14 residues. The V gene lost 7 bases and the J gene lost 0 bases, with 12 bases spanning the gap. CDR1 is SGHTS, CDR2 YDEGEE, per germline. CDR3 nucleotides: TGTGCCAGCCGCGGGTACCCTAGCACAGATACGCAGTATTTT. This translates into CASRGYPSTDTQYF.

There are a few counts of this clonotype. The rearrangement joins TRBV28 to TRBJ2-2; a possible D gene is TRBD2 (6 bases). CDR1 MDHEN and CDR2 SYDVKM come from the germline V gene. The CDR3 is 13 amino acids. The CDR3 sequence is CGTEASDTGELFF. In DNA form, the CDR3 reads TGTGGTACGGAGGCTAGCGATACCGGGGAGCTGTTTTTT.

This chain connects TRBV12-3 or TRBV12-4 to TRBJ2-7; D is undetermined. V lost 5 bases to trimming and J lost 3 bases, with 11 bases between them. The length of the CDR3 is 13 residues. The chain's CDR3 is CASSTRAFYEQYF. The CDR3 DNA is TGTGCCAGCAGTACCCGGGCGTTCTACGAGCAGTACTTC.

The CDR3 reads CASSESRQVNTEAFF. The CDR3, as DNA: TGCGCCAGCAGTGAGTCGAGGCAGGTGAACACTGAAGCTTTCTTT. V and J are TRBV10-1 and TRBJ1-1; no clear D gene. CDR1 is WNHNN and CDR2 is SYGVQD in the germline V gene (reference sequence). The CDR3 loop spans 15 amino acids. The ends were cut back, 0 bases at V and 0 bases at J, with 8 bases in the middle.

This clonotype was seen repeatedly, ten times or more. The V gene is TRBV6-5, the J gene TRBJ2-1; D perhaps matches TRBD2 (6 bases). There are 18 residues in the CDR3. Germline V lookup: CDR1 MNHEY, CDR2 SVGAGI. V dropped 6 bases and J dropped 6 bases, with 27 bases sitting between them. The CDR3 bases are TGTGCCAGCAGCCAAGGGACTTCAGCCGAGTGGGCAACCAATGAGCAGTTCTTC. It yields the protein CASSQGTSAEWATNEQFF.

This clonotype was detected a few times. V gene TRBV6-2 or TRBV6-3 combines with J gene TRBJ2-7, with a possible D match to TRBD2 (6 bases). The CDR3 spans 15 residues. Between the trimmed V and J ends, which lost 2 bases and 2 bases, there was a span of 13 bases. Germline-derived CDR1 and CDR2 are MNHEY and SVGEGT. CDR3 amino acids: CASSYLTGRAYEQYF. The DNA of the CDR3 is TGTGCCAGCAGTTACCTAACCGGGAGAGCCTACGAGCAGTACTTC.

The V gene is TRBV18, the J gene TRBJ2-1; 9 bases are shared with TRBD2. Trimming took 3 bases from V and 6 from J; bases not matched to a gene: 9. The CDR3 runs 16 residues. Looked up from germline, CDR1 is KGHSH and CDR2 is LQKENI. The CDR3 nucleotides are TGTGCCAGCTCACCGAGGGCCGGGACTAGCTCCAATGAGCAGTTCTTC. Encoded protein: CASSPRAGTSSNEQFF.

This clonotype was picked up a small number of times. The CDR3 is CASSLVPGLSTDTQYF. In DNA form, the CDR3 reads TGTGCCAGCAGCTTAGTGCCGGGGCTCAGCACAGATACGCAGTATTTT. J is TRBJ2-3 and V is TRBV11-2; the D call may be TRBD1 or TRBD2 (5 bases each). Germline CDR1 and CDR2: SGHAT and FQNNGV. Trimming took 1 base from V and 0 from J, leaving 11 bases between them. There are 16 residues in the CDR3.

There are a few counts of this clonotype. The chain combines TRBV29-1 with TRBJ2-5, with 8 positions matching TRBD1. The V gene end was trimmed by 8 bases and the J gene end by 1 base; junction bases not matched to a gene: 3. The CDR3 runs to 12 residues. Per germline, CDR1 SQVTM and CDR2 ANQGSEA. The CDR3, as DNA: TGCAGCTGGACAGGGACCCAAGAGACCCAGTACTTC. Amino acid sequence: CSWTGTQETQYF.

The chain is built from TRBV19 and TRBJ1-2; D is uncertain. The CDR3 covers 16 residues. V was clipped by 6 bases and J by 0 bases, with 17 bases between them. The germline CDR1 and CDR2 sequences are LNHDA and SQIVND (reference sequence). DNA for the CDR3: TGTGCCAGTAGGCCCCCAATAGGGCCATCTAACTATGGCTACACCTTC. Amino acid sequence: CASRPPIGPSNYGYTF.

The rearrangement joins TRBV9 to TRBJ2-3; TRBD2 aligns across 10 bases. After removal of 0 bases from V and 2 bases from J, the junction contained 9 bases not matched to a gene. CDR1 is SGDLS and CDR2 is YYNGEE in the germline V gene. This CDR3 is built from 18 residues. The CDR3 nucleotides are TGTGCCAGCAGCGTAGAACTAGCGGGGCCCCTAGACACAGATACGCAGTATTTT. Translation gives CASSVELAGPLDTDTQYF.

This clonotype was seen many times. The chain combines TRBV19 with TRBJ2-3, with TRBD2 matching over 9 bases. Trimming took 3 bases from V and 6 from J; bases not matched to a gene: 7. Germline values: CDR1 LNHDA, CDR2 SQIVND (reference sequence). The CDR3 sequence is 15 residues long. The CDR3 sequence: CASSILPGLADTQYF. CDR3 DNA: TGTGCCAGTAGTATTCTACCCGGACTAGCGGATACGCAGTATTTT.

This clonotype was seen repeatedly, ten times or more. The DNA of the CDR3 is TGTGCCAGCGGAAGGGACAGTTTCACCTACGAGCAGTACTTC. It is translated as CASGRDSFTYEQYF. V and J are TRBV6-6 and TRBJ2-7, with 7 bases identical to TRBD1. Germline V lookup: CDR1 MNHNY, CDR2 SVGAGI (reference sequence). V shed 8 bases, J shed 2 bases, and the junction held 9 bases outside the gene matches. This CDR3 spans 14 amino acids.

V is TRBV28 and J is TRBJ1-3; D gene unclear. The CDR3 is made up of 16 amino acids. Per germline, CDR1 MDHEN and CDR2 SYDVKM. V was pared by 6 bases and J by 0 bases, with 15 bases between. The CDR3 here is CASSKTPRSSGNTIYF. The CDR3 DNA is TGTGCCAGCAGCAAGACTCCCAGAAGCTCTGGAAACACCATATATTTT.

V is TRBV28 and J is TRBJ1-5, with 10 bases matching TRBD1. This CDR3 spans 15 amino acids. CDR1 is MDHEN, CDR2 SYDVKM, per germline. The J segment lost 2 bases and the V segment lost 7 bases, leaving 5 bases of the junction unmatched. The CDR3 bases are TGTGCCAGCAATATCGGGACAGGGGGCAATCAGCCCCAGCATTTT. It is translated as CASNIGTGGNQPQHF. The whole variable domain, remainder taken from reference TRBV28 and TRBJ1-5, is DVKVTQSSRYLVKRTGEKVFLECVQDMDHENMFWYRQDPGLGLRLIYFSYDVKMKEKGDIPEGYSVSREKKERFSLILESASTNQTSMYLCASNIGTGGNQPQHFGDGTRLSIL.

J is TRBJ2-6 and V is TRBV18; TRBD1 matches 8 bases. CDR1 is KGHSH, CDR2 LQKENI, per germline. The CDR3 length is 15 residues. The ends lost 3 bases at V and 6 bases at J; junction bases unmatched: 4. Written as DNA, the CDR3 is TGTGCCAGCTCACCTAGGACAGGGACGGCCAACGTCCTGACTTTC. Protein product: CASSPRTGTANVLTF.

The V gene is TRBV6-2 or TRBV6-3, the J gene TRBJ1-1; D not certain. The CDR3 is made up of 11 amino acids. Trimming removed 4 bases from V and 5 bases from J, with 5 bases in between. Germline lookup yields CDR1 MNHEY and CDR2 SVGEGT. In DNA form, the CDR3 reads TGTGCCAGCAGTTCGGCGACTGAAGCTTTCTTT. This sequence encodes CASSSATEAFF.

The genes are TRBV5-6 and TRBJ2-3; D might be TRBD2 (7 bases). This CDR3 contains 15 residues. Germline V gives CDR1 SGHDT, CDR2 YYEEEE. Trimming shortened V by 7 bases and J by 2 bases, and 17 bases separated the two germline ends. The CDR3 reads CASLGGGGSTDTQYF. In nucleotides, the CDR3 is TGTGCCAGCCTCGGGGGCGGGGGATCCACAGATACGCAGTATTTT.